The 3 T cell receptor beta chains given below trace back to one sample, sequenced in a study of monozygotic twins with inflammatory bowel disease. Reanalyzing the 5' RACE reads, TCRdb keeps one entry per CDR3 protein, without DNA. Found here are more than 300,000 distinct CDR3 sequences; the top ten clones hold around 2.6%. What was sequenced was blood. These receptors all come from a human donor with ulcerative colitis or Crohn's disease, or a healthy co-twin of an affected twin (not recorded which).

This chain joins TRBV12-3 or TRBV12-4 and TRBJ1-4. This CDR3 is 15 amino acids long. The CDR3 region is CASSPRLSSDEKLFF.

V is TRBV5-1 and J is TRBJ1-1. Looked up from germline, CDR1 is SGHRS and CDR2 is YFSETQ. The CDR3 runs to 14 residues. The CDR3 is CASSPGTRSTEAFF.

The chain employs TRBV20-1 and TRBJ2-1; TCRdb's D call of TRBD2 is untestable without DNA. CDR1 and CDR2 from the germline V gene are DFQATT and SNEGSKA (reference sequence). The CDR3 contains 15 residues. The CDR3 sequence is CSADRGLAGLNEQFF.